This section outlines one T cell receptor beta chain sequence together with its context. The data were produced by immunoSEQ multiplex PCR, yet TCRdb's version contains in-frame clones alone and is incomplete. In the table there are under 150,000 clones, around 87% of which are singletons. The data belong to a study of blood T cell repertoires in COVID-19. V lost 2 bases and J lost 5; bases outside the gene matches: 11. The CDR3 sequence is 16 residues long. Germline CDR1 reads LGHNA; CDR2 reads YSLEER. The TCR comes from a woman aged 25 to 39 with acute COVID-19. The chain recombines TRBV4-3 with TRBJ1-1; 7 bases are shared with TRBD1. The sequenced sample consisted of PBMCs or T cells enriched from blood (not recorded which). CDR3 DNA: TGCGCCAGCAGCCAAACAGGGGAATCGAGATGGACTGAAGCTTTCTTT. Translation gives CASSQTGESRWTEAFF.